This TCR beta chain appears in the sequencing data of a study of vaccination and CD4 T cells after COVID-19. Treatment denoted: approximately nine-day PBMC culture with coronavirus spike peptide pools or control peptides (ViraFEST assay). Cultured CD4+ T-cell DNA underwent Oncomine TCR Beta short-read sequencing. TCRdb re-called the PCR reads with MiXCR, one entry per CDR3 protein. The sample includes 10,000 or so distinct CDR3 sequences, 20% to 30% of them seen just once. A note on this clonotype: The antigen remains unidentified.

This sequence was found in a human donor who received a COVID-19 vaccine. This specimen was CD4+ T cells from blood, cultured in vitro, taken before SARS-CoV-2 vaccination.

CDR3 DNA sequence: TGTGCCAGCAGTGGGGGGGTCCTGGGCAATCAGCCCCAGCATTTT. This sequence encodes CASSGGVLGNQPQHF. The J gene is TRBJ1-5, the V gene TRBV2; D perhaps matches TRBD1 (5 bases). The CDR3 has 15 residues. Germline V gene sequence: CDR1 SNHLY, CDR2 FYNNEI. Trimming removed 4 bases at V and 2 bases at J, with 12 bases between.